These T cell receptor beta chains were read from a single sample in a study of tumor and adjacent non-tumor tissue in lung cancer. TCRdb redid the calling of the multiplex PCR reads with MiXCR, one entry per CDR3 protein. This sample has 100,000 to 150,000 distinct CDR3 sequences, with 66% found just once. The sequenced sample was lung tumor tissue. The source of these receptors is a man under 40 with non-small cell lung cancer. CDR3s include the opening cysteine and the closing phenylalanine or tryptophan. D genes are given only for firm matches. Only part of the rows carry a size: once, few, many, or a class if the clone is expanded.

J: TRBJ2-2
size: many
V: TRBV6-1
D: TRBD1
DNA: TGTGTCAGAGAGGAACGACAGGGGTTTTGCGGGGAGCTGTTTTTT
CDR3: CVREERQGFCGELFF

J: TRBJ1-1
size: NA
V: TRBV29-1
D: NA
DNA: TGCAGCGTTGAAGATTGGCAGGGGATGATAGGAGCTTTCTTT
CDR3: CSVEDWQGMIGAFF

J: TRBJ1-1
size: NA
V: TRBV7-9
D: NA
DNA: TGTGCCAGCAGCCTCGGGCACGTGTACACTGAAGCTTTCTTT
CDR3: CASSLGHVYTEAFF

J: TRBJ2-7
size: many
V: TRBV20-1
D: TRBD2
DNA: TGCAGTGCTAGAGTGGGGACTAGCGTCTACGAGCAGTACTTC
CDR3: CSARVGTSVYEQYF

J: TRBJ1-2
size: once
V: TRBV6-5
D: TRBD1
DNA: TGTGCCACCAGTACCACAGGGGGCAGCTATGGCTACACCTTC
CDR3: CATSTTGGSYGYTF

J: TRBJ2-1
size: many
V: TRBV20-1
D: TRBD2
DNA: TGCAGTGCCCGGGGGGGAGATGTCTACAATGAGCAGTTCTTC
CDR3: CSARGGDVYNEQFF

J: TRBJ2-3
size: few
V: TRBV5-6
D: NA
DNA: TGTGCCAGCAGCTTCACCGGACTGACAGATACGCAGTATTTT
CDR3: CASSFTGLTDTQYF

J: TRBJ2-3
size: NA
V: TRBV7-8
D: NA
DNA: TGTGCCAGCAGCTTAGAGGCAGGAGGGGCAGATACGCAGTATTTT
CDR3: CASSLEAGGADTQYF

J: TRBJ2-2
size: many
V: TRBV5-6
D: NA
DNA: TGTGCCAGCAGCTTCCCCGGGGCCATTAACACCGGGGAGCTGTTTTTT
CDR3: CASSFPGAINTGELFF

J: TRBJ1-1
size: many
V: TRBV20-1
D: TRBD1
DNA: TGCAGTGCTAGAGTTCACGGGACAGCAAACACTAAAGCTTTCTTT
CDR3: CSARVHGTANTKAFF

J: TRBJ1-6
size: NA
V: TRBV9
D: TRBD1
DNA: TGTGCCAGCAGCGTAGAGGACAGGGGCAATTCACCCCTCCACTTT
CDR3: CASSVEDRGNSPLHF

J: TRBJ1-1
size: few
V: TRBV13
D: NA
DNA: TGTGCCAGCAGCTCCCTAGTCGCGAACACTGAAGCTTTCTTT
CDR3: CASSSLVANTEAFF

J: TRBJ1-1
size: many
V: TRBV4-2
D: TRBD1
DNA: TGTGCCAGCAGCCAAGCAGGACAGGGCCGGAACACTGAAGCTTTCTTT
CDR3: CASSQAGQGRNTEAFF

J: TRBJ2-4
size: NA
V: TRBV10-3
D: NA
DNA: TGTGCCATCAGTGACCGCGGACCCCCGGTGGACATTCAGTACTTC
CDR3: CAISDRGPPVDIQYF

J: TRBJ1-2
size: NA
V: TRBV6-5
D: NA
DNA: TGTGCCTGCCGTTACTCGGCGGACTATGGCTACACCTTC
CDR3: CACRYSADYGYTF

J: TRBJ2-7
size: NA
V: TRBV6-2/TRBV6-3
D: TRBD1
DNA: TGTGCCAGCAGCCTTCTATCCGGGACAGGGAAGCCCTACAAGCAGTACTTC
CDR3: CASSLLSGTGKPYKQYF

J: TRBJ2-3
size: many
V: TRBV4-3
D: TRBD2
DNA: TGCGCCAGCAGCCAAGATTTTGCACTAGCGGGGACAGATACGCAGTATTTT
CDR3: CASSQDFALAGTDTQYF

J: TRBJ1-4
size: NA
V: TRBV6-5
D: TRBD1
DNA: TGTGCCAGCAGTTACCTAGGACAGGGGGGATATGACGAAAAACTGTTTTTT
CDR3: CASSYLGQGGYDEKLFF

J: TRBJ2-2
size: NA
V: TRBV4-3
D: TRBD1
DNA: TGCACCAGCAGCCAAGACAGGGGGCAGGACACCGGGGACCTGTTTTTT
CDR3: CTSSQDRGQDTGDLFF

J: TRBJ2-7
size: NA
V: TRBV20-1
D: TRBD2
DNA: TGCGGTGCTAGGAGTCTAGCGGGCGACTCCTACGAGCAGTACTTC
CDR3: CGARSLAGDSYEQYF

J: TRBJ2-1
size: NA
V: TRBV20-1
D: TRBD2
DNA: TGCAGTGCCCGAGCGGCGGGAGCCCACAACGAGCAGTTCTTC
CDR3: CSARAAGAHNEQFF

J: TRBJ2-1
size: few
V: TRBV20-1
D: NA
DNA: TGCAGTGCTAGAGACCGGGACTTACTCTACAATGAGCAGTTCTTC
CDR3: CSARDRDLLYNEQFF

J: TRBJ2-1
size: NA
V: TRBV6-1
D: NA
DNA: TGTGCCACTTACGCGGAGTACGCCTACAATGAGCAGTTCTTC
CDR3: CATYAEYAYNEQFF

J: TRBJ1-1
size: NA
V: TRBV29-1
D: TRBD1
DNA: TGCAGCGTTATAGGGAGGGGGCGTAAGTCGGCTGAAGCTTCCTTT
CDR3: CSVIGRGRKSAEASF

J: TRBJ2-1
size: few
V: TRBV24-1
D: NA
DNA: TGTGCCACCAGTGACACAGGGTCACTTGAGCAGTTCTTC
CDR3: CATSDTGSLEQFF

J: TRBJ2-1
size: NA
V: TRBV20-1
D: NA
DNA: TGCAATGCCGCAAATTCTTTCGACAATGAGCAGTTCTTC
CDR3: CNAANSFDNEQFF